These T cell receptor beta chains were read from a single sample in a study of tumor-infiltrating lymphocytes in primary liver carcinoma. TCRdb re-called the multiplex PCR reads through MiXCR, storing one row per CDR3 protein. Found here are approximately 88,000 distinct CDR3 sequences, around 68% of them singletons; the top ten hold 27%. Sample: tumor-adjacent normal liver tissue. These receptors all come from a man aged 35-49 years with primary liver carcinoma and hepatitis B virus infection. Each CDR3 is given with its conserved first and last residue. Fields, in order: D gene, CDR3 length, V gene, clone size, J gene, CDR3 protein, CDR3 DNA. The D gene is left open where the match is weak. Clone size is shown for a subset of rows, as once, few, many or a class of expanded clone.

d_gene: TRBD1; len: 13; v_gene: TRBV5-6; abundance: many; j_gene: TRBJ2-7; CDR3aa: CASSFTGDYEQYF; CDR3nt: TGTGCCAGCAGCTTTACAGGGGACTACGAGCAGTACTTC
d_gene: TRBD2; len: 17; v_gene: TRBV5-4; abundance: many; j_gene: TRBJ2-7; CDR3aa: CASSLELRTSGIYEQYF; CDR3nt: TGTGCCAGCAGCTTGGAACTTCGAACTAGCGGGATATACGAGCAGTACTTC
d_gene: NA; len: 16; v_gene: TRBV14; abundance: many; j_gene: TRBJ2-7; CDR3aa: CASSGITARTSYEQYF; CDR3nt: TGTGCCAGCAGCGGCATTACAGCCCGAACCTCCTACGAGCAGTACTTC
d_gene: TRBD2; len: 16; v_gene: TRBV6-1; abundance: NA; j_gene: TRBJ2-5; CDR3aa: CANSGLVETGQETQYF; CDR3nt: TGTGCCAACAGCGGACTAGTGGAGACGGGCCAAGAGACCCAGTACTTC
d_gene: TRBD2; len: 14; v_gene: TRBV29-1; abundance: NA; j_gene: TRBJ2-1; CDR3aa: CSASRAGGPNERLF; CDR3nt: TGTAGCGCTTCGCGGGCGGGAGGGCCGAATGAGCGGTTATTC
d_gene: NA; len: 16; v_gene: TRBV6-5; abundance: NA; j_gene: TRBJ2-1; CDR3aa: CASSYSTGGPINEQFF; CDR3nt: TGTGCCAGCAGTTACTCGACTGGGGGTCCGATAAATGAGCAGTTCTTC
d_gene: TRBD1; len: 17; v_gene: TRBV11-2; abundance: NA; j_gene: TRBJ2-2; CDR3aa: CDSSFDRDRVGTRELLF; CDR3nt: TGTGACAGCAGCTTTGATCGGGACAGGGTCGGCACCAGGGAGCTGCTTTTT
d_gene: NA; len: 16; v_gene: TRBV28; abundance: NA; j_gene: TRBJ2-7; CDR3aa: CVSSLFPIAFSYEQYF; CDR3nt: TGTGTCAGCAGTTTATTCCCCATAGCCTTCTCCTACGAGCAGTACTTC
d_gene: NA; len: 13; v_gene: TRBV9; abundance: NA; j_gene: TRBJ2-3; CDR3aa: CASNLGGADTQYF; CDR3nt: TGTGCCAGCAACCTAGGGGGAGCAGATACGCAGTATTTT
d_gene: NA; len: 13; v_gene: TRBV29-1; abundance: NA; j_gene: TRBJ1-2; CDR3aa: CSVTTGGADGYTF; CDR3nt: TGCAGCGTTACAACTGGGGGGGCGGATGGCTACACCTTC
d_gene: TRBD1; len: 15; v_gene: TRBV5-1; abundance: NA; j_gene: TRBJ2-7; CDR3aa: CASSWTGQHFSEQYF; CDR3nt: TGCGCCAGCAGCTGGACGGGACAGCACTTTTCCGAGCAGTACTTC
d_gene: NA; len: 13; v_gene: TRBV29-1; abundance: medium-sized; j_gene: TRBJ2-5; CDR3aa: CSVDRYIGETQYF; CDR3nt: TGCAGCGTTGACCGGTACATTGGTGAGACCCAGTACTTC
d_gene: NA; len: 18; v_gene: TRBV11-2; abundance: many; j_gene: TRBJ1-1; CDR3aa: CASSSPPGSVRGNTEAFF; CDR3nt: TGTGCCAGCAGCTCACCCCCCGGGTCCGTGAGGGGGAACACTGAAGCTTTCTTT
d_gene: TRBD1; len: 13; v_gene: TRBV29-1; abundance: medium-sized; j_gene: TRBJ1-2; CDR3aa: CSVTTGGTDGYTF; CDR3nt: TGCAGCGTTACAACAGGGGGGACGGATGGCTACACCTTC
d_gene: NA; len: 13; v_gene: TRBV7-9; abundance: NA; j_gene: TRBJ2-3; CDR3aa: CASSFQLTGTQYF; CDR3nt: TGTGCCAGCAGCTTCCAGCTTACAGGTACGCAGTATTTT
d_gene: NA; len: 14; v_gene: TRBV6-5; abundance: NA; j_gene: TRBJ2-1; CDR3aa: CASSGGATYNEQFF; CDR3nt: TGTGCCAGCAGTGGTGGGGCAACCTACAATGAGCAGTTCTTC
d_gene: TRBD1; len: 14; v_gene: TRBV7-9; abundance: many; j_gene: TRBJ2-7; CDR3aa: CASSLEGQGYEQYF; CDR3nt: TGTGCCAGCAGCTTAGAGGGACAGGGCTACGAGCAGTACTTC
d_gene: NA; len: 16; v_gene: TRBV6-5; abundance: NA; j_gene: TRBJ2-5; CDR3aa: CASRRIGVGYQETHYF; CDR3nt: TGTGCCAGCAGACGAATAGGGGTTGGGTACCAAGAGACCCATTACTTC
d_gene: NA; len: 13; v_gene: TRBV29-1; abundance: many; j_gene: TRBJ2-7; CDR3aa: CSVAQGRGYEQYF; CDR3nt: TGCAGCGTTGCCCAAGGCAGGGGCTACGAGCAGTACTTC
d_gene: TRBD2; len: 15; v_gene: TRBV13; abundance: many; j_gene: TRBJ2-1; CDR3aa: CASSLLAGAYGEQFF; CDR3nt: TGTGCCAGCAGCTTACTAGCGGGGGCCTATGGTGAGCAGTTCTTC
d_gene: NA; len: 14; v_gene: TRBV14; abundance: NA; j_gene: TRBJ1-6; CDR3aa: CTSSQWGGNSPFHF; CDR3nt: TGTACCAGCAGCCAGTGGGGGGGTAATTCACCCTTCCACTTT
d_gene: NA; len: 16; v_gene: TRBV11-2; abundance: NA; j_gene: TRBJ2-5; CDR3aa: CAGSLDQRDGRETQYF; CDR3nt: TGTGCCGGCAGCTTAGATCAACGGGATGGGAGAGAGACCCAGTACTTC
d_gene: NA; len: 13; v_gene: TRBV6-1; abundance: NA; j_gene: TRBJ1-1; CDR3aa: CASIGTWQTEAFF; CDR3nt: TGTGCCAGCATAGGGACATGGCAGACTGAAGCTTTCTTT
d_gene: NA; len: 14; v_gene: TRBV29-1; abundance: NA; j_gene: TRBJ2-7; CDR3aa: CSAYHPGTPREQYF; CDR3nt: TGCAGCGCTTACCACCCCGGGACACCGAGGGAGCAGTACTTC